Each of the 5 T cell receptor beta chains below was sequenced from the same sample in a study of CD8 T cells in Susac syndrome. With random hexamers, reverse transcription was performed on about 0.45 to 1 ug of RNA. TCRdb processed the immunoSEQ multiplex PCR reads anew with MiXCR; each CDR3 protein has one entry. The profile shows approximately 280,000 distinct CDR3 sequences, roughly 81% of them singletons. The sample comprised CD8+ T cells from PBMCs. The receptors were sampled from a human donor with multiple sclerosis.

This clonotype was picked up one time. The V gene is TRBV20-1, the J gene TRBJ2-1, with D perhaps matching TRBD2 (5 bases). V gave up 2 bases and J gave up 7 bases, with 15 bases separating them. CDR3 length equals 14 residues. Per the germline V gene, CDR1 is DFQATT and CDR2 is SNEGSKA (reference sequence). In DNA form, the CDR3 reads TGCAGTGCTAGATCAGCGGAAATCTTGAATGAGCAGTTCTTC. This translates into CSARSAEILNEQFF.

This chain connects TRBV10-3 to TRBJ2-5; 7 positions agree with TRBD2. Germline V gives CDR1 ENHRY, CDR2 SYGVKD. This CDR3 has 14 amino acids. J lost 5 bases, V lost 3 bases, and 6 bases had no gene match. The CDR3: CAISDQAGEETQYF. CDR3 coding DNA: TGTGCCATCAGTGACCAGGCGGGAGAGGAGACCCAGTACTTC.

This clonotype came up once. The rearrangement joins TRBV19 to TRBJ2-1; the D is unclear. The CDR3 has 12 amino acids. Between the trimmed V and J ends, which lost 5 bases and 7 bases, there was a span of 9 bases. Germline CDR1 reads LNHDA; CDR2 reads SQIVND (reference sequence). The DNA of the CDR3 is TGTGCCAGTAGTGCCAACCAGAATGAGCAGTTCTTC. It yields the protein CASSANQNEQFF.

The chain joins TRBV19 to TRBJ1-6, with D possibly TRBD1 on 5 matching bases. Germline V gives CDR1 LNHDA, CDR2 SQIVND (reference sequence). The CDR3 covers 14 residues. The germline V and J ends were trimmed by 3 bases and 5 bases, with 8 bases remaining between them. The CDR3 sequence is CASSIGTDNSPLHF. In nucleotides, the CDR3 is TGTGCCAGTAGTATCGGGACTGATAATTCACCCCTCCACTTT.

The rearrangement links TRBV3-1 to TRBJ2-7; TRBD2 agrees at 9 bases. After removal of 4 bases from V and 5 bases from J, the junction contained 9 bases not matched to a gene. The length of the CDR3 is 15 residues. Per the germline V gene, CDR1 is LGHDT and CDR2 is YNNKEL (reference sequence). The DNA of the CDR3 is TGTGCCAGCAGCCCCACCTATGCGGGAGGGCACGAGCAGTACTTC. The encoded protein is CASSPTYAGGHEQYF.